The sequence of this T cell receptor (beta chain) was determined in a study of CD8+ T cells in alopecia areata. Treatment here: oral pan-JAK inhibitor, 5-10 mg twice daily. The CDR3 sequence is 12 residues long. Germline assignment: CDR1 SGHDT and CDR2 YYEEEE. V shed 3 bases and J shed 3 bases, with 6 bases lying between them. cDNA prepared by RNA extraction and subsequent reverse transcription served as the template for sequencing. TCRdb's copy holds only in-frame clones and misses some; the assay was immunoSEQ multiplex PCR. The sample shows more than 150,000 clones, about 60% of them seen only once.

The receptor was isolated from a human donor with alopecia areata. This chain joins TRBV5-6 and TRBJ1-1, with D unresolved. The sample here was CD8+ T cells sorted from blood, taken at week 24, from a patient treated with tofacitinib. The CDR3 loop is CASSYGDTEAFF. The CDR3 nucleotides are TGTGCCAGCAGCTACGGGGACACTGAAGCTTTCTTT.